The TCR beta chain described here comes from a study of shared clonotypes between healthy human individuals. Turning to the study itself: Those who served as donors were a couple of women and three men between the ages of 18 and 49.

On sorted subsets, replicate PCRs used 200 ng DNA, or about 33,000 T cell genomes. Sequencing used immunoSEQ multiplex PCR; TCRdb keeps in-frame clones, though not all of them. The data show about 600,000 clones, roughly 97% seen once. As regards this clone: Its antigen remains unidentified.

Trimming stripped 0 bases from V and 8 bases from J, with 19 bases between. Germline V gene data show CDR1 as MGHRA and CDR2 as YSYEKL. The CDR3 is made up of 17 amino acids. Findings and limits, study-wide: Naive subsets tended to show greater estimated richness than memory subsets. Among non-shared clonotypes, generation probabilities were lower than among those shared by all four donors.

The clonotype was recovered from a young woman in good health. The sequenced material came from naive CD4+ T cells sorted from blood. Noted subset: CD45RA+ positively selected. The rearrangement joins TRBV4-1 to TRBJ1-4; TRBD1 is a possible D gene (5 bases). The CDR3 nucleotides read TGCGCCAGCAGCCAAGATTTTTCGGGGGGTATCCGGGAAAAACTGTTTTTT. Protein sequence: CASSQDFSGGIREKLFF.